This T cell receptor (beta chain) was identified during a study of shared clonotypes between healthy human individuals. As processed by the authors: From ImmunoSEQ came sequences covering only the junction and carrying no quality scores, so filtering differed. Clones were read by immunoSEQ multiplex PCR, and TCRdb kept only the in-frame ones, dropping some. V and J calls and clone size are as listed in that table; D and trimming were resolved from the DNA. The table lists roughly 700,000 clones, approximately 74% of them singletons. V lost 6 bases and J 2 bases, leaving 11 bases between the germline ends. The length of the CDR3 is 13 residues. The germline gives CDR1 SNHLY, CDR2 FYNNEI.

J is TRBJ2-7 and V is TRBV2; D unclear. The sequence was obtained from a woman in her thirties in good health. Sample: memory CD4+ T cells sorted from blood. Subset denoted: CD45RA-negative fraction. CDR3 coding DNA: TGTGCCAGCAGGGACGTGAACCCCTACGAGCAGTACTTC. Protein sequence: CASRDVNPYEQYF.